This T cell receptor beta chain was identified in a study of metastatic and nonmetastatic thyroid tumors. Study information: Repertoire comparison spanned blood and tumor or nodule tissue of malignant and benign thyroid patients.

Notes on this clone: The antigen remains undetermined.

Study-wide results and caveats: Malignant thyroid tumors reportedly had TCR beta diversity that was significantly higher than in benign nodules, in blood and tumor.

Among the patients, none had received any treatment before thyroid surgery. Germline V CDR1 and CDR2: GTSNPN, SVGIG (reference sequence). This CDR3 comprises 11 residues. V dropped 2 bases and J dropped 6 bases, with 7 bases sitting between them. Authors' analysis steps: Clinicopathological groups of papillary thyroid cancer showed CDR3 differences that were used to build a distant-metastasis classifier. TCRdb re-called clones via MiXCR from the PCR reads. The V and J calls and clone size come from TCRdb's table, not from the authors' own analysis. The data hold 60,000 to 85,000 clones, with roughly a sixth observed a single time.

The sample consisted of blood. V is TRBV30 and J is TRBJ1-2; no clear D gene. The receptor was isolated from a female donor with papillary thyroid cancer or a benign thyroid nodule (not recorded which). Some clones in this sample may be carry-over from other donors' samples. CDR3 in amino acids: CAWSRVNGYTF. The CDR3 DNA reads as TGTGCCTGGAGTCGGGTTAATGGCTACACCTTC.